These T cell receptor beta chains were read from a single sample in a study of blood T cell repertoires in COVID-19. Profiling relied on immunoSEQ multiplex PCR, and the TCRdb table lists in-frame clones only, not all of them. The sample yields over 95,000 clones, more than 80% seen once. Sequencing was performed on peripheral blood. Receptors originate from a human donor in a cohort sampled during active COVID-19. The CDR3 runs from the conserved cysteine through the conserved F or W. D genes are given only for firm matches. The size field is filled for only some rows; it gives once, few, many or a size class.

size	V	J	D	DNA	CDR3
NA	TRBV3-1/TRBV3-2	TRBJ1-1	NA	TGTGCCAGCAGCCACGGGAACACTGAAGCTTTCTTT	CASSHGNTEAFF
few	TRBV11-2	TRBJ2-7	TRBD1	TGTGCCAGCAGCGCAACCAGGGGGCTGAGCTCCTACGAGCAGTACTTC	CASSATRGLSSYEQYF
once	TRBV30	TRBJ1-1	NA	TGTGCGAGGGGGGGGAATCCGAACACTGAAGCTTTCTTT	CARGGNPNTEAFF
NA	TRBV2	TRBJ2-1	NA	TGTGCCAGCAGGGGACATTACAATGAGCAGTTCTTC	CASRGHYNEQFF
NA	TRBV29-1	TRBJ1-2	TRBD1	TGCAGCGTTGCACCCTCCGGGACAGGGGGCGAATACTATGGCTACACCTTC	CSVAPSGTGGEYYGYTF
NA	TRBV30	TRBJ2-3	NA	TGTGCCTGGAGAAGTGGCCTCACAGATACGCAGTATTTT	CAWRSGLTDTQYF
NA	TRBV2	TRBJ2-2	TRBD1	TGTGCCAGCAGTGAACAGGGGGCGTCGAACACCGGGGAGCTGTTTTTT	CASSEQGASNTGELFF
NA	TRBV3-1/TRBV3-2	TRBJ2-5	TRBD1	TGTGCCAGCAACCTGGGACAGCCACAAGAGACCCAGTACTTC	CASNLGQPQETQYF
NA	TRBV27	TRBJ1-2	NA	TGTGCCAGCAGTTCGGCACCCCAGGGGAGTGGCTACACCTTC	CASSSAPQGSGYTF
NA	TRBV5-6	TRBJ1-6	TRBD1	TGTGCCAGCAGCTTAACAGGGGGCGCAACACCCCTCCACTTT	CASSLTGGATPLHF
NA	TRBV6-6	TRBJ1-2	NA	TGTGCCAGCAGTTACAGCGGGACCACTAACTATGGCTACACCTTC	CASSYSGTTNYGYTF
NA	TRBV7-9	TRBJ2-7	TRBD1	TGTGCCAGCAGCTTAGAGACAGGGTCCTACGAGCAGTACTTC	CASSLETGSYEQYF
NA	TRBV18	TRBJ2-7	NA	TGTGCCAGCTCACTGGAGGGGGCCGACTACGAGCAGTACTTC	CASSLEGADYEQYF
NA	TRBV3-1/TRBV3-2	TRBJ1-1	NA	TGTGCCAGCAGCCAAGATCAGGCCAGGGGTTGGTTTACTGAAGCTTTCTTT	CASSQDQARGWFTEAFF
NA	TRBV28	TRBJ2-7	NA	TGTGCCAGCAGTCCTTTTGGAAGGAGAAACGAGCAGTACTTC	CASSPFGRRNEQYF
NA	TRBV15	TRBJ2-2	TRBD2	TGTGCCACCAGCAGAGATTTTAGCGGGACCGGGAGGGAGCTGTTTTTT	CATSRDFSGTGRELFF
NA	TRBV28	TRBJ1-4	NA	TGTGCCAGCAGGGTACAGGGACCCATATCTGAAAAACTGTTTTTT	CASRVQGPISEKLFF
NA	TRBV6-5	TRBJ1-1	NA	TGTGCCAGCAGCCGGGGATTCGCTGAAGCTTTCTTT	CASSRGFAEAFF
few	TRBV12-3/TRBV12-4	TRBJ1-1	NA	TGTGCCAGCGGACAGTTGAACACTGAAGCTTTCTTT	CASGQLNTEAFF
NA	TRBV18	TRBJ1-2	TRBD1	TGTGCCAGCTCACCGAGGGCCGGGACAGGGGACTATGGCTACACCTTC	CASSPRAGTGDYGYTF
NA	TRBV14	TRBJ1-1	NA	TGTGCCAGCAGCGGAGAGCGGAACACTGAAGCTTTCTTT	CASSGERNTEAFF
NA	TRBV29-1	TRBJ2-7	TRBD1	TGCAGCGTTGAGCCCGGACAGGGGGCGAACGACGAGCAGTACTTC	CSVEPGQGANDEQYF
NA	TRBV28	TRBJ2-7	TRBD2	TGTGCCAGCAGTAGCGGGAGCTACGAGCAGTACTTC	CASSSGSYEQYF
NA	TRBV11-3	TRBJ2-3	TRBD2	TGTGCCAGCAGCTTAGAAAGTATCGGACTAGCGGGGGGGCACCGAGATACGCAGTATTTT	CASSLESIGLAGGHRDTQYF
NA	TRBV6-6	TRBJ1-5	TRBD1	TGTGCCAGCAAAGGACAGGGGAATCAGCCCCAGCATTTT	CASKGQGNQPQHF
NA	TRBV28	TRBJ1-5	TRBD1	TGTGCCAGCACTAGCGCAGGGGGCATAAATCAGCCCCAGCATTTT	CASTSAGGINQPQHF
NA	TRBV5-6	TRBJ2-7	NA	TGTGCCAGCAGCTTGGGCGCGGGGGCCGGGGGGGAGCAGTACTTC	CASSLGAGAGGEQYF
NA	TRBV28	TRBJ2-1	NA	TGTGCCAGCAGTTTATTGACGCTCGAGACAGCAAGGTTGGTCAATGAGCAGTTCTTC	CASSLLTLETARLVNEQFF
NA	TRBV6-5	TRBJ1-2	NA	TGTGCCAGCAGTTCAACGGAACAGGGCTATGGCTACACCTTC	CASSSTEQGYGYTF
many	TRBV4-1	TRBJ2-7	TRBD1	TGCGCCAGCAGCCAGACTTGGACAGGGAACGCCGGAATCGACGAGCAGTACTTC	CASSQTWTGNAGIDEQYF
NA	TRBV7-6	TRBJ1-6	TRBD1	TGTGCCAGCAGCTTAGGGGGGCAGGGGGCAAATTCACCCCTCCACTTT	CASSLGGQGANSPLHF
NA	TRBV4-3	TRBJ2-3	TRBD1	TGCGCCAGCAGCCAGGACCCTTCGACAGGGTATCGTCCAGATACGCAGTATTTT	CASSQDPSTGYRPDTQYF
NA	TRBV19	TRBJ2-2	NA	TGTGCCAGTACCTCAAGTTGGGGCACGAACACCGGGGAGCTGTTTTTT	CASTSSWGTNTGELFF
NA	TRBV9	TRBJ2-1	NA	TGTGCCAGCAGCGTAGCGGCGGGGTCCTACAATGAGCAGTTCTTC	CASSVAAGSYNEQFF
NA	TRBV5-1	TRBJ2-1	NA	TGCGCCAGCAGCTTGCAGGCGAGCTCCTACAATGAGCAGTTCTTC	CASSLQASSYNEQFF
once	TRBV28	TRBJ1-5	TRBD1	TGTGCCAGCAGTGGTACCGGGACAGAATTGTTTGCCCAGCATTTT	CASSGTGTELFAQHF
NA	TRBV4-3	TRBJ1-2	TRBD1	TGCGCCAGCAGCCCTTCCCTCCCGAGACAGGGGGCGGTTCGCTACACCTTC	CASSPSLPRQGAVRYTF
NA	TRBV19	TRBJ2-1	TRBD2	TGTGCCAGTAGCCTAGCGGGGGGCGGCGGTGAGCAGTTCTTC	CASSLAGGGGEQFF
NA	TRBV14	TRBJ2-2	NA	TGTGCCAGCAGCCAAGCGGGAATCGGGGAGCTGTTTTTT	CASSQAGIGELFF
NA	TRBV7-9	TRBJ2-2	TRBD1	TGTGCCAGCAGTTGGTGGACAGGGGGGACCGGGGAGCTGTTTTTT	CASSWWTGGTGELFF
once	TRBV28	TRBJ2-7	NA	TGTGCCAGCAGTTTAGGGACTGAGCAGTACTTC	CASSLGTEQYF
few	TRBV7-3	TRBJ1-6	NA	TGTGCCAGCAGCGGAATGGGCAATAATTCACCCCTCCACTTT	CASSGMGNNSPLHF